This TCR beta chain was sequenced in a study of graft-versus-host responses after intestinal transplantation. The overall study: Multivisceral, liver-intestinal, or isolated intestinal grafts went to recipients. Every one of the recipients received anti-thymocyte globulin induction and afterwards took tacrolimus and steroids for around three years.

CDR3 length: 15 residues. Germline CDR1 reads SGHKS; CDR2 reads YYEKEE (reference sequence). J gave up 4 bases and V 0 bases, and 7 bases lay outside the gene matches. TCRdb's table, derived via immunoSEQ multiplex PCR, lists solely in-frame clones and lacks some. The repertoire holds 75,000 to 100,000 clones, with just under 95% as singletons. Study-wide results and limits: Individuals who had graft-donor T cell macrochimerism had allografts that showed high graft-versus-host to host-versus-graft clonal ratios. Present in recipient marrow, GvH clones included some that appeared first in ileum or blood.

As for this clone: What it binds is unknown.

The material was unstimulated CD8+ T cells sorted from spleen or lymph node cells, obtained before intestinal transplant. This TCR derives from a human donor who received an intestinal transplant. The V call is TRBV5-5, the J call TRBJ2-7; 7 bases are shared with TRBD2. The CDR3 DNA reads TGTGCCAGCAGCTTGGGTTCGCGGGAGACTTACGAGCAGTACTTC. It is translated as CASSLGSRETYEQYF.